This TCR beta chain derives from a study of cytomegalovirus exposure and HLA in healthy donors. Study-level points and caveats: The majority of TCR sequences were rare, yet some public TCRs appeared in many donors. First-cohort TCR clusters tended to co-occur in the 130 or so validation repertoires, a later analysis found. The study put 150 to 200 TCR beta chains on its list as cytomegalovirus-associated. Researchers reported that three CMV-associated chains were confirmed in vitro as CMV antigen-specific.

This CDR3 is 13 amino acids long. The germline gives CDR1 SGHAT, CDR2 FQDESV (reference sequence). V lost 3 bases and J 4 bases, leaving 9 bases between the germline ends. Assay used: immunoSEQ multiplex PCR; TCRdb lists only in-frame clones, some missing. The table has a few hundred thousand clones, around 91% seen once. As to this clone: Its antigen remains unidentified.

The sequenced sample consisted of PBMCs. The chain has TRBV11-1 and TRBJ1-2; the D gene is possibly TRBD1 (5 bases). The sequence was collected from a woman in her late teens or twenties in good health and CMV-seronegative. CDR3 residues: CASSFIGAYGYTF. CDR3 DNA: TGTGCCAGCAGCTTTATTGGGGCCTATGGCTACACCTTC.